A selection of T cell receptor beta chains follows, all from one sample in a study of cytomegalovirus exposure and HLA in healthy donors. Some clones are missing from TCRdb's copy, which holds only in-frame ones; the method was immunoSEQ multiplex PCR. The data contain approximately 120,000 clones, around 78% of them seen just once; the ten biggest clones take up about 4.5%. Sample: PBMCs. The receptors were sampled from a man aged 60-69 years in good health and CMV-seropositive. CDR3s include the opening cysteine and the closing phenylalanine or tryptophan.

TRBV4-1,TRBJ2-1,16,CASSQGSSGGYNEQFF
TRBV7-9,TRBJ1-5,16,CSSSLGVGQTNQPQHF
TRBV7-9,TRBJ2-7,12,CASSVVGGEQYF
TRBV10-1,TRBJ1-1,14,CASSRDRGTTEAFF
TRBV2,TRBJ2-7,15,CASSEGQGPTYEQYF
TRBV7-9,TRBJ1-1,14,CASSTGYSNTEAFF
TRBV7-9,TRBJ2-1,17,CASSFGYRTGVNNEQFF
TRBV6-5,TRBJ1-6,12,CASSFDNSPLHF
TRBV9,TRBJ1-5,14,CASSVQGSYQPQHF
TRBV30,TRBJ1-2,12,CAWNGRGGGYTF